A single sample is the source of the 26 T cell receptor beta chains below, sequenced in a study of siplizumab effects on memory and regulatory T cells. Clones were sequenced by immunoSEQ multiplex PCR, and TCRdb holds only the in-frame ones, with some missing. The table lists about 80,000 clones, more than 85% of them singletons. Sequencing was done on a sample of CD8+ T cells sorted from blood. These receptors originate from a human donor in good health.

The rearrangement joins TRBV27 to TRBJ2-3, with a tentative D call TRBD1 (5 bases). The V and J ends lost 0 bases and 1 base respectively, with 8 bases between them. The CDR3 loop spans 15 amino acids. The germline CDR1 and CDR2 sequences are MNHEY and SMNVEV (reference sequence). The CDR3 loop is CASSLSPGRTDTQYF. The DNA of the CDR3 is TGTGCCAGCAGTTTATCCCCAGGGCGCACAGATACGCAGTATTTT.

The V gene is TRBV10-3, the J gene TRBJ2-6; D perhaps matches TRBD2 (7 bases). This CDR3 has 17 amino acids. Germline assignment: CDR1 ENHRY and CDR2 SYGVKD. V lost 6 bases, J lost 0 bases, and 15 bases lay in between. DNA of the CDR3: TGTGCCATCAGGGAATGGGGGGGCGCCTCTGGGGCCAACGTCCTGACTTTC. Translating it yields CAIREWGGASGANVLTF.

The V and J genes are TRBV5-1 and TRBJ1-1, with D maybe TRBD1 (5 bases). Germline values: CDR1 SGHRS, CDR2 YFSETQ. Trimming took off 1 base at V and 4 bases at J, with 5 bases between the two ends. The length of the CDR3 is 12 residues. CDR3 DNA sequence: TGCGCCAGCAGCTTGACAGGCACTGAAGCTTTCTTT. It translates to CASSLTGTEAFF.

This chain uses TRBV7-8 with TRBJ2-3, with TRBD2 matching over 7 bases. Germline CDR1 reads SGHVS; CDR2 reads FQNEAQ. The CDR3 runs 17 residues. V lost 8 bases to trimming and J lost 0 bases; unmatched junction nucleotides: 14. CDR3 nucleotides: TGTGCCAGCCGCCGGCTTCGGGAGGCGACTAGCACAGATACGCAGTATTTT. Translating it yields CASRRLREATSTDTQYF. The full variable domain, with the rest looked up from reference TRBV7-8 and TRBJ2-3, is GAGVSQSPRYKVAKRGQDVALRCDPISGHVSLFWYQQALGQGPEFLTYFQNEAQLDKSGLPSDRFFAERPEGSVSTLKIQRTQQEDSAVYLCASRRLREATSTDTQYFGPGTRLTVL.

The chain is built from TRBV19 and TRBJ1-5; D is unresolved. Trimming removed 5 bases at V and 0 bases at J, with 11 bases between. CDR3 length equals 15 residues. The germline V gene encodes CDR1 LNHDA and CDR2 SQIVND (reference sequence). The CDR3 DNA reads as TGTGCCAGTAGTCATCCAGGTCTTAGCAATCAGCCCCAGCATTTT. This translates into CASSHPGLSNQPQHF. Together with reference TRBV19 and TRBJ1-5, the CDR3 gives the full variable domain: DGGITQSPKYLFRKEGQNVTLSCEQNLNHDAMYWYRQDPGQGLRLIYYSQIVNDFQKGDIAEGYSVSREKKESFPLTVTSAQKNPTAFYLCASSHPGLSNQPQHFGDGTRLSIL.

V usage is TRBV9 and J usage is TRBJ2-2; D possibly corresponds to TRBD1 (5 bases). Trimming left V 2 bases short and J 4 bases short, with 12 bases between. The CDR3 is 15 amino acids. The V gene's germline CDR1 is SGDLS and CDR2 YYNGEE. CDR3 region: CASSVGRALTGELFF. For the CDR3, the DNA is TGTGCCAGCAGCGTGGGCAGGGCCCTCACCGGGGAGCTGTTTTTT.

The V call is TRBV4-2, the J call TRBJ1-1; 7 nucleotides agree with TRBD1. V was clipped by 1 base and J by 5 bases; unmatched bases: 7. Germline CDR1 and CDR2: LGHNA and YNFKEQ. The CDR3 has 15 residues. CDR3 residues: CASSQVAQGMTEAFF. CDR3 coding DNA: TGTGCCAGCAGCCAAGTGGCACAGGGGATGACTGAAGCTTTCTTT.

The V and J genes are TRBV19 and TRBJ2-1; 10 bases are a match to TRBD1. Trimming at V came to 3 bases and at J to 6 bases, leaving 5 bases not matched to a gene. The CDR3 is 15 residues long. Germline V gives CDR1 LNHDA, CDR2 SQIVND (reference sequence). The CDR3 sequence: CASSIWTGGLNEQFF. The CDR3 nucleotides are TGTGCCAGTAGTATCTGGACAGGGGGACTCAATGAGCAGTTCTTC.

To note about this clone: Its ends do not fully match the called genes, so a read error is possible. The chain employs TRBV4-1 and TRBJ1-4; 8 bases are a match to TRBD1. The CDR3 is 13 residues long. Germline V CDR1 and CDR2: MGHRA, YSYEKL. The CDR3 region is CASSLRPGQDLFF. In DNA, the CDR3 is TGCGCCAGCAGCTTACGGCCGGGACAGGATCTTTTCTTT.

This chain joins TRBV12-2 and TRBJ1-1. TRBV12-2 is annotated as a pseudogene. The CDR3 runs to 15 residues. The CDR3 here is CASRLTVPMNTEAFF. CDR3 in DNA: TGTGCAAGTCGCTTAACGGTGCCTATGAACACTGAAGCTTTCTTT.

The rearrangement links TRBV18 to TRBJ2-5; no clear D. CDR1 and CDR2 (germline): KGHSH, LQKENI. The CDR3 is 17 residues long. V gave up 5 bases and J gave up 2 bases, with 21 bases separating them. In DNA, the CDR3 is TGTGCCAGCTCAAGGGTCACAATGCTAACCCTACAAGAGACCCAGTACTTC. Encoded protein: CASSRVTMLTLQETQYF. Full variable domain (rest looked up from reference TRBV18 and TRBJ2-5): NAGVMQNPRHLVRRRGQEARLRCSPMKGHSHVYWYRQLPEEGLKFMVYLQKENIIDESGMPKERFSAEFPKEGPSILRIQQVVRGDSAAYFCASSRVTMLTLQETQYFGPGTRLLVL.

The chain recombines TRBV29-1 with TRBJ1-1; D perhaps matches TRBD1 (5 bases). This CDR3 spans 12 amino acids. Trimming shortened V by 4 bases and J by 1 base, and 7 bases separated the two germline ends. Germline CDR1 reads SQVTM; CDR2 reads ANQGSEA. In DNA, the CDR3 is TGCAGCGTTGTTGGGGGGAACACTGAAGCTTTCTTT. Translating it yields CSVVGGNTEAFF.

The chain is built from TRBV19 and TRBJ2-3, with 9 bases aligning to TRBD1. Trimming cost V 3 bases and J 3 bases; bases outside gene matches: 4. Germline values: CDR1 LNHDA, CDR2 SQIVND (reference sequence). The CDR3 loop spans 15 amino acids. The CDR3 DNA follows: TGTGCCAGTAGTATGGGGACAGGGTGGACAGATACGCAGTATTTT. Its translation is CASSMGTGWTDTQYF.

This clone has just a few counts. The CDR3 region is CASSSGTSGAYTDTQYF. CDR3 nucleotide sequence: TGTGCCAGCAGCAGCGGGACTAGCGGGGCCTACACAGATACGCAGTATTTT. This rearrangement joins TRBV28 to TRBJ2-3; 13 bases fit TRBD2. Trimming removed 6 bases from V and 2 bases from J; junction bases left unmatched: 8. CDR3 size: 17 residues. The germline V gene encodes CDR1 MDHEN and CDR2 SYDVKM.

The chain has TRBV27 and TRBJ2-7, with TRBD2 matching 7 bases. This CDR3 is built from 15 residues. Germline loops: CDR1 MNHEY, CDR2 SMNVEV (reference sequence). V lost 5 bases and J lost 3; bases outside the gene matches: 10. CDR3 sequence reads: CASSLRSGGFYEQYF. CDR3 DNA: TGTGCCAGCAGTCTCCGGTCGGGGGGTTTCTACGAGCAGTACTTC.

CDR3 coding DNA: TGCGCCAGCAGTTCTTCAGGGACTTGGCCCCAGCATTTT. This translates into CASSSSGTWPQHF. The chain has TRBV5-1 and TRBJ1-5; tentative D call: TRBD1 (5 bases). Trimming took off 5 bases at V and 9 bases at J, with 15 bases between the two ends. CDR1 is SGHRS, CDR2 YFSETQ, per germline. The CDR3 covers 13 residues.

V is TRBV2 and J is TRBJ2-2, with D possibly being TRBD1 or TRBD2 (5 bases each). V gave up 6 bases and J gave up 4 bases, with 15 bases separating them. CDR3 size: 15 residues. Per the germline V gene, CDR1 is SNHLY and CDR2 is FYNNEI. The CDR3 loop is CASSEWGFGTGELFF. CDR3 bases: TGTGCCAGCAGCGAGTGGGGGTTTGGCACCGGGGAGCTGTTTTTT.

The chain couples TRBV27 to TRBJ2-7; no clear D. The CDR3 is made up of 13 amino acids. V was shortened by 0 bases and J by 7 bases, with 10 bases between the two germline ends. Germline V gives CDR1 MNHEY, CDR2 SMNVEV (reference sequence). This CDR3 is CASSLSPQSEQYF. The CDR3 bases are TGTGCCAGCAGTTTATCACCCCAGAGTGAGCAGTACTTC.

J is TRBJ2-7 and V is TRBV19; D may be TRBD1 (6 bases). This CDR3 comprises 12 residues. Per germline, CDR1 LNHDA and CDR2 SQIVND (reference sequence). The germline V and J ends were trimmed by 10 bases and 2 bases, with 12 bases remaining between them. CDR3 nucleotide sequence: TGTGCCACCTCCTGGGGGCCCTACGAGCAGTACTTC. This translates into CATSWGPYEQYF.

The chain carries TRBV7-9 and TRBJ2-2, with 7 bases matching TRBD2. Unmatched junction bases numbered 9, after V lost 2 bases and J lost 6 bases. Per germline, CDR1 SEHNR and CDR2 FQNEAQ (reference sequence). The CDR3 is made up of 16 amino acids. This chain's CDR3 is CASSLPGLKGAGELFF. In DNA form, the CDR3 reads TGTGCCAGCAGCTTACCGGGACTAAAGGGTGCCGGGGAGCTGTTTTTT.

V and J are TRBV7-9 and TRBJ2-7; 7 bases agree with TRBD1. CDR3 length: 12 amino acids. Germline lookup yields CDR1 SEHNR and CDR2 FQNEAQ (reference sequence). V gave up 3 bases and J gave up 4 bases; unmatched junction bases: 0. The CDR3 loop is CASSLTGYEQYF. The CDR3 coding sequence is TGTGCCAGCAGCTTGACAGGGTACGAGCAGTACTTC.

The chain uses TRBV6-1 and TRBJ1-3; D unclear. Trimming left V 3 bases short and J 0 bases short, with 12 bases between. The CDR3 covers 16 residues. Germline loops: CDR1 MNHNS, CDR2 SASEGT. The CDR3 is CASSDGGRISGNTIYF. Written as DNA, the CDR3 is TGTGCCAGCAGTGATGGTGGCAGGATCTCTGGAAACACCATATATTTT.

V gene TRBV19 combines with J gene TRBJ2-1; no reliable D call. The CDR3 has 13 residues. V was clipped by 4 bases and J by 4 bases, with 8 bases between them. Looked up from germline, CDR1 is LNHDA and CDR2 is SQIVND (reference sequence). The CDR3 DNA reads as TGTGCCAGTAGTAATGTTCTTTACAATGAGCAGTTCTTC. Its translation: CASSNVLYNEQFF.

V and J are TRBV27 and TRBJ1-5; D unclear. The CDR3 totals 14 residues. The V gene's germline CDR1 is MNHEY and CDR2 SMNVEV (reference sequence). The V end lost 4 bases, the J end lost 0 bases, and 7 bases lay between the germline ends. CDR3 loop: CASSSSYSNQPQHF. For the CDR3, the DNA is TGTGCCAGCAGTTCAAGTTATAGCAATCAGCCCCAGCATTTT.

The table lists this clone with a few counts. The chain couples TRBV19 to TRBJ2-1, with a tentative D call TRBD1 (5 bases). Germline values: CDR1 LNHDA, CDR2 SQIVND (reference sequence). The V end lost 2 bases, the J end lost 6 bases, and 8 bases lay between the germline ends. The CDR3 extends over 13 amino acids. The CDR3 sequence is CASSIWQGNEQFF. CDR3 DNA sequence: TGTGCCAGTAGTATATGGCAGGGCAATGAGCAGTTCTTC.

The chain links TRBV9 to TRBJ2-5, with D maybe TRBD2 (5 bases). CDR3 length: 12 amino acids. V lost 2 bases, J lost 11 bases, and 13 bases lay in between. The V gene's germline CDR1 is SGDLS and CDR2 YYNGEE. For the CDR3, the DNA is TGTGCCAGCAGCGTGATAGAGGGTGAGCAGTACTTC. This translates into CASSVIEGEQYF.